The rows below give T cell receptor beta chains drawn from one sample of a study of CD8 T cells in ankylosing spondylitis. TCRdb used MiXCR to reprocess the 5' RACE reads, holding one entry per CDR3 protein. The sample includes tens of thousands of distinct CDR3 sequences, approximately 5% of them seen just once. The sequencing sample was made of blood, either unsorted or a sorted T cell fraction (not recorded which). All receptors derive from a male donor with ankylosing spondylitis or in good health (not recorded which). Each CDR3 is given with its conserved first and last residue. Each record gives: D gene, J gene, V gene, clone size, CDR3 protein, CDR3 DNA. A D gene is named only where the DNA matches it firmly. Size is omitted from some rows. Given values are once, few, many or a class for expanded clones.

.	TRBJ1-1	TRBV7-2	few	CASSPPPMNTEAFF	TGTGCCAGCAGCCCACCTCCCATGAACACTGAAGCTTTCTTT
.	TRBJ2-3	TRBV6-5	many	CASSFGSTDTQYF	TGTGCCAGCAGTTTCGGGTCCACAGATACGCAGTATTTT
.	TRBJ2-3	TRBV18	many	CASSPQTDTQYF	TGTGCCAGCTCACCACAAACAGATACGCAGTATTTT
TRBD1	TRBJ1-1	TRBV20-1	.	CSGTGGERTEAFF	TGCAGTGGGACAGGGGGCGAAAGGACTGAAGCTTTCTTT
.	TRBJ2-5	TRBV28	many	CASSSLRGFGETQYF	TGTGCCAGCAGTTCCCTCCGTGGTTTTGGGGAGACCCAGTACTTC
.	TRBJ2-7	TRBV7-2	many	CASSLVRTGEQYF	TGTGCCAGCAGCTTAGTCAGGACCGGAGAGCAGTACTTC
.	TRBJ1-1	TRBV11-3	many	CASIINQGTAEAFF	TGTGCCAGCATCATTAATCAGGGTACCGCTGAAGCTTTCTTT
.	TRBJ2-4	TRBV4-1	many	CASSQDMASGNIQYF	TGCGCCAGCAGCCAAGATATGGCAAGCGGAAACATTCAGTACTTC
.	TRBJ1-1	TRBV20-1	many	CSASHAFF	TGCAGTGCTAGCCACGCTTTCTTT
TRBD1	TRBJ1-5	TRBV18	many	CASSNSGTGTQPQHF	TGTGCCAGCTCAAACTCCGGGACAGGGACTCAGCCCCAGCATTTT
.	TRBJ2-7	TRBV5-1	many	CASSLTSNYEQYF	TGCGCCAGCAGCTTGACCAGTAACTACGAGCAGTACTTC
TRBD1	TRBJ2-7	TRBV5-1	many	CASSLGTGAYEQYF	TGCGCCAGCAGCTTGGGGACAGGGGCCTACGAGCAGTACTTC
.	TRBJ2-1	TRBV30	many	CAWSKRASSYNEQFF	TGTGCCTGGAGCAAGAGGGCCAGCTCCTACAATGAGCAGTTCTTC
.	TRBJ1-5	TRBV6-1	many	CASSAVYGDDNQPQHF	TGTGCCAGCAGTGCGGTATACGGGGACGACAATCAGCCCCAGCATTTT
.	TRBJ2-7	TRBV6-5	many	CASSYSRDGGEQYF	TGTGCCAGCAGTTACAGTAGGGATGGGGGCGAGCAGTACTTC
TRBD1	TRBJ1-2	TRBV7-3	few	CASSLTPGQGGDYGYTF	TGTGCCAGCAGCTTAACCCCCGGGCAGGGGGGGGACTATGGCTACACCTTC
.	TRBJ2-3	TRBV7-9	many	CASSPAALGHKYF	TGTGCCAGCAGCCCGGCTGCCTTAGGGCACAAGTATTTT
TRBD2	TRBJ2-5	TRBV10-3	many	CAPGRKETQYF	TGTGCCCCCGGGAGGAAAGAGACCCAGTACTTC
.	TRBJ1-5	TRBV6-1	many	CASREAGSDLRGQPQHF	TGTGCCAGCAGGGAAGCAGGATCCGACTTAAGGGGCCAGCCCCAGCATTTT
.	TRBJ2-7	TRBV7-9	.	CASSHGPSYEQYF	TGTGCCAGCAGCCATGGACCGTCCTACGAGCAGTACTTC
.	TRBJ1-2	TRBV10-3	many	CAISERDGSYGYTF	TGTGCCATCAGTGAACGAGATGGGAGCTATGGCTACACCTTC
TRBD2	TRBJ2-7	TRBV6-2/TRBV6-3	many	CASSERLAGVFADLTYEQYF	TGTGCCAGCAGTGAACGACTAGCGGGGGTATTTGCGGACTTAACCTACGAGCAGTACTTC
.	TRBJ2-7	TRBV20-1	few	CSATRTGYEQYF	TGCAGTGCTACTAGGACGGGATACGAGCAGTACTTC
.	TRBJ2-7	TRBV19	many	CASSIGHTSYEQYF	TGTGCCAGTAGTATAGGGCATACTTCCTACGAGCAGTACTTC
.	TRBJ1-2	TRBV4-3	many	CASSQDPGSDYGYTF	TGCGCCAGCAGCCAAGATCCGGGCTCGGACTATGGCTACACCTTC
.	TRBJ1-6	TRBV7-8	many	CASRPGGSYNSPLHF	TGTGCCAGCAGGCCGGGGGGCTCCTATAATTCACCCCTCCACTTT
.	TRBJ1-1	TRBV5-1	many	CASSLGGGKLNTEAFF	TGCGCCAGCAGCCTAGGCGGGGGGAAACTGAACACTGAAGCTTTCTTT
.	TRBJ2-5	TRBV7-2	few	CASSLVSVKQETQYF	TGTGCCAGCAGCTTAGTATCAGTAAAGCAGGAGACCCAGTACTTC
TRBD2	TRBJ2-3	TRBV25-1	many	CASMWGLAGATDTQYF	TGTGCCAGCATGTGGGGACTAGCGGGAGCCACAGATACGCAGTATTTT
.	TRBJ2-2	TRBV18	many	CASSPPMNTGELFF	TGTGCCAGCTCACCACCGATGAACACCGGGGAGCTGTTTTTT
.	TRBJ2-7	TRBV5-6	many	CASSLRFTYEQYF	TGTGCCAGCAGCTTAAGGTTCACCTACGAGCAGTACTTC
.	TRBJ1-5	TRBV18	few	CASSPEVGYSNQPQHF	TGTGCCAGCTCACCGGAGGTGGGTTATAGCAATCAGCCCCAGCATTTT
.	TRBJ1-5	TRBV28	.	CASSTQADNQPQHF	TGTGCCAGCAGTACACAAGCCGACAATCAGCCCCAGCATTTT
.	TRBJ2-1	TRBV5-1	many	CASSIGWGNNEQFF	TGCGCCAGCAGCATTGGGTGGGGGAACAATGAGCAGTTCTTC
.	TRBJ2-1	TRBV5-1	many	CASSVDGVSSYNEQFF	TGCGCCAGCAGTGTCGATGGGGTAAGCTCCTACAATGAGCAGTTCTTC
.	TRBJ1-1	TRBV12-2	many	CASRLAMAGGTEAFF	TGTGCAAGTCGCTTAGCGATGGCAGGGGGCACTGAAGCTTTCTTT
.	TRBJ2-7	TRBV18	many	CASSPPTYEQYF	TGTGCCAGCTCACCACCGACCTACGAGCAGTACTTC
TRBD1	TRBJ1-6	TRBV20-1	many	CSARDPGQGGLGSPLHF	TGCAGTGCTAGAGATCCTGGACAGGGTGGTCTCGGCTCACCCCTCCACTTT
TRBD2	TRBJ2-3	TRBV11-2	few	CASSTLRLAGGREDTQYF	TGTGCCAGCAGCACCCTACGACTAGCGGGGGGGCGTGAAGATACGCAGTATTTT
.	TRBJ1-3	TRBV2	many	CASRHDTQRNTIYF	TGTGCCAGCAGACACGATACCCAGAGAAACACCATATATTTT
.	TRBJ2-5	TRBV2	many	CASKLQETQYF	TGTGCCAGCAAGCTTCAAGAGACCCAGTACTTC
.	TRBJ1-5	TRBV28	many	CASQPDRLSNQPQHF	TGTGCCAGCCAGCCTGACAGACTTAGCAATCAGCCCCAGCATTTT
.	TRBJ1-4	TRBV23-1	many	CASSHWSPQHNEKLFF	TGCGCCAGCAGTCACTGGTCTCCCCAACATAATGAAAAACTGTTTTTT
TRBD2	TRBJ2-3	TRBV7-2	.	CASSLVGLAGGTDTQYF	TGTGCCAGCAGCTTAGTCGGACTAGCGGGGGGCACAGATACGCAGTATTTT
TRBD1	TRBJ1-6	TRBV30	many	CAWSVAKGASSPLHF	TGTGCCTGGAGTGTTGCGAAGGGGGCAAGTTCACCCCTCCACTTT
.	TRBJ2-5	TRBV12-3/TRBV12-4	many	CASSLRGETQYF	TGTGCCAGCAGTTTAAGGGGTGAGACCCAGTACTTC
.	TRBJ2-7	TRBV12-3/TRBV12-4	many	CASSPPFSSYEQYF	TGTGCCAGCAGTCCCCCATTCTCCTCCTACGAGCAGTACTTC
.	TRBJ1-5	TRBV7-8	many	CASSLEGVGQPQHF	TGTGCCAGCAGCTTAGAGGGCGTGGGTCAGCCCCAGCATTTT
.	TRBJ2-4	TRBV29-1	many	CSAARGGAENIQYF	TGCAGCGCTGCCCGGGGAGGAGCTGAAAACATTCAGTACTTC
.	TRBJ1-4	TRBV10-3	few	CAIGEQREKLFF	TGTGCCATCGGGGAACAACGAGAAAAACTGTTTTTT